The present T cell receptor (beta chain) was sequenced within a study of technical replicates of blood from a handful of donors. Assay: immunoSEQ multiplex PCR; the TCRdb copy retains only in-frame clones and omits some. The sample consists of about 100,000 clones, around 95% of them appearing once. In germline, CDR1 is MDHEN, CDR2 SYDVKM. The V segment lost 7 bases and the J segment 1 base; nucleotides outside the gene matches: 18. The CDR3 consists of 19 residues. The material sequenced was T cells isolated from PBMCs. This clonotype was obtained from a human donor in good health. V and J are TRBV28 and TRBJ1-5, with 8 positions matching TRBD1. The CDR3 DNA follows: TGTGCCAGCACCGTATCGCAGGGGGCACCTTCGGAGAGCAATCAGCCCCAGCATTTT. Translation gives CASTVSQGAPSESNQPQHF.